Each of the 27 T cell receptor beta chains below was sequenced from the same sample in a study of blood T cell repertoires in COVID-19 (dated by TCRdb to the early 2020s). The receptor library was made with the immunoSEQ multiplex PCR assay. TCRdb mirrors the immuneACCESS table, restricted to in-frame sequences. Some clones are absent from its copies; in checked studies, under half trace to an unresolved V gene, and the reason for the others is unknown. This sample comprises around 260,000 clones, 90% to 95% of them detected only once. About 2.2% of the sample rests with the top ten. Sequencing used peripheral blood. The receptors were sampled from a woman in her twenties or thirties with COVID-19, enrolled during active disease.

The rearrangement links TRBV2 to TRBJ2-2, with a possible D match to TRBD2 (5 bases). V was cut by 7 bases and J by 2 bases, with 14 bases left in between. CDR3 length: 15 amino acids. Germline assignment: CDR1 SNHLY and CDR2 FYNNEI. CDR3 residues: CASKRVASNTGELFF. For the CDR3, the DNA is TGTGCCAGCAAGAGGGTAGCGAGTAACACCGGGGAGCTGTTTTTT.

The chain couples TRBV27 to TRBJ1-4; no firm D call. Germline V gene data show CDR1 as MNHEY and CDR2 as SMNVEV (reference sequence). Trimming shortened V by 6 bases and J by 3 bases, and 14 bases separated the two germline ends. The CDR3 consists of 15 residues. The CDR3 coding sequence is TGTGCCAGCAGACTACAAGTTGCATCTAATGAAAAACTGTTTTTT. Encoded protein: CASRLQVASNEKLFF.

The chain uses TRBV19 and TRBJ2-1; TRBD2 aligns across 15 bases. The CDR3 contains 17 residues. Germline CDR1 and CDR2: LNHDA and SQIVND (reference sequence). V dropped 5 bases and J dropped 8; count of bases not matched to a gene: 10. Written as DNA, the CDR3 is TGTGCCAGTAGTTCTGGACTAGCGGGAGGGGCGGTCGATGAGCAGTTCTTC. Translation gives CASSSGLAGGAVDEQFF.

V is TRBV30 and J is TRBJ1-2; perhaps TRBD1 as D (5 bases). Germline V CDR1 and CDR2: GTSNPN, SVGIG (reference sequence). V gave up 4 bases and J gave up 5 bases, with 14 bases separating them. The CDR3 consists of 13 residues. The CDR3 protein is CAWTGFNLYGYTF. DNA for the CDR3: TGTGCCTGGACAGGGTTTAATCTTTATGGCTACACCTTC. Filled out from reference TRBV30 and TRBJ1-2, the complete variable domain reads SQTIHQWPATLVQPVGSPLSLECTVEGTSNPNLYWYRQAAGRGLQLLFYSVGIGQISSEVPQNLSASRPQDRQFILSSKKLLLSDSGFYLCAWTGFNLYGYTFGSGTRLTVV.

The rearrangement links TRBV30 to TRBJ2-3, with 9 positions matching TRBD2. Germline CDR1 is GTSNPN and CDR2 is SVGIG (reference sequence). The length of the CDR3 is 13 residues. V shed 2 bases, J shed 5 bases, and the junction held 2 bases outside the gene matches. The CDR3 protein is CAWSKLAGDTQYF. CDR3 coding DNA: TGTGCCTGGAGTAAACTAGCGGGAGATACGCAGTATTTT.

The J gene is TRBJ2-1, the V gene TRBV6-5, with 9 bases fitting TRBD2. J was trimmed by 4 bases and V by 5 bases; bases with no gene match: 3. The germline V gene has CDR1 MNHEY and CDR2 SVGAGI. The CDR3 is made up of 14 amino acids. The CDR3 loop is CASSRLAEYNEQFF. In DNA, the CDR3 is TGTGCCAGCAGTCGACTAGCGGAGTACAATGAGCAGTTCTTC.

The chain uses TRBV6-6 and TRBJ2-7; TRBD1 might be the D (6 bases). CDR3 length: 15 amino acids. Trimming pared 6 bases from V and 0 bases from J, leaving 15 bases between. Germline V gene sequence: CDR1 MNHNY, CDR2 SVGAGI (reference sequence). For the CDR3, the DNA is TGTGCCAGCAGCCCGACAGGATCCTACTCCTACGAGCAGTACTTC. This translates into CASSPTGSYSYEQYF.

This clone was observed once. CDR3: CASSPAGLEETQYF. The CDR3 nucleotides are TGTGCCAGCTCACCAGCAGGGTTGGAAGAGACCCAGTACTTC. The J gene is TRBJ2-5, the V gene TRBV18; D possibly corresponds to TRBD1 (5 bases). Germline CDR1 reads KGHSH; CDR2 reads LQKENI. The CDR3 is 14 amino acids. The V gene lost 2 bases and the J gene lost 3 bases, with 10 bases spanning the gap.

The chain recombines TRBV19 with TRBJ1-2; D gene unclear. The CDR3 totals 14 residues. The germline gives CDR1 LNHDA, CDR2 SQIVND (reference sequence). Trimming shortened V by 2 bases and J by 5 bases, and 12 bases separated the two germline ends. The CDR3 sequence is CASSIRGVEYGYTF. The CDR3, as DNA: TGTGCCAGTAGTATAAGAGGAGTTGAGTATGGCTACACCTTC.

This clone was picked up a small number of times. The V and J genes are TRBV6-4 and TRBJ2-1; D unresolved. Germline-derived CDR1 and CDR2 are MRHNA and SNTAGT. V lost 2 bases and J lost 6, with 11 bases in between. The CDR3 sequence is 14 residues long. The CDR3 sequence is CASSDALESNEQFF. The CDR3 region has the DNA TGTGCCAGCAGTGACGCTCTAGAAAGCAATGAGCAGTTCTTC.

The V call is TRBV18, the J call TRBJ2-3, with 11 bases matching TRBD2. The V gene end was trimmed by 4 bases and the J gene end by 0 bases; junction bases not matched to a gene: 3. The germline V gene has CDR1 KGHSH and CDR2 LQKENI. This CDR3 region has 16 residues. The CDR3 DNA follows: TGTGCCAGCTCACTATGGACTAGCGGGAGCACAGATACGCAGTATTTT. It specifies CASSLWTSGSTDTQYF.

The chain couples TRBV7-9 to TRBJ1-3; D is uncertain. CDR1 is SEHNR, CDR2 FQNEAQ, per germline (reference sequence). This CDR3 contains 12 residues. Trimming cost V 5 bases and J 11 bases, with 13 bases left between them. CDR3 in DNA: TGTGCCAGCAGCGCGGGAGAAGGGTCCATATATTTT. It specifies CASSAGEGSIYF.

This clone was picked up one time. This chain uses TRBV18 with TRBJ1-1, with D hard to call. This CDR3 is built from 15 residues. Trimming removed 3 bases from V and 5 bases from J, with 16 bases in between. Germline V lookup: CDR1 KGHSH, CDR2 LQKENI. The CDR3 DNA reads TGTGCCAGCTCACCTAGGTCGGGGATTCGGACTGAAGCTTTCTTT. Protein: CASSPRSGIRTEAFF.

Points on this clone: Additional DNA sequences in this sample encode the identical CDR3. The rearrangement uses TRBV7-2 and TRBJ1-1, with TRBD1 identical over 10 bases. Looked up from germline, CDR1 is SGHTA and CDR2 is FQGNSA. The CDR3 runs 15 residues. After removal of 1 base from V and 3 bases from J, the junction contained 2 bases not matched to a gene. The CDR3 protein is CASSLDGTGDTEAFF. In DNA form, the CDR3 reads TGTGCCAGCAGCTTAGATGGGACAGGGGACACTGAAGCTTTCTTT.

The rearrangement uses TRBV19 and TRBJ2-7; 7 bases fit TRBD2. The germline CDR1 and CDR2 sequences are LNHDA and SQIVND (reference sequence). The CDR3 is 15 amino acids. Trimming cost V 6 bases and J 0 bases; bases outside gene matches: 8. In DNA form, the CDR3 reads TGTGCCAGTAGCAGCGAGCGGGGTAGCTCCTACGAGCAGTACTTC. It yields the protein CASSSERGSSYEQYF.

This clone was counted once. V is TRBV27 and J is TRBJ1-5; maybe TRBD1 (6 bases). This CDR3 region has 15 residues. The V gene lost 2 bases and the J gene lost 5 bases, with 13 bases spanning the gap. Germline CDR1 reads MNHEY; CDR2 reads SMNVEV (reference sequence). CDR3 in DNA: TGTGCCAGCAGTTTACAGGCAGGGGTACATCAGCCCCAGCATTTT. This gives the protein CASSLQAGVHQPQHF.

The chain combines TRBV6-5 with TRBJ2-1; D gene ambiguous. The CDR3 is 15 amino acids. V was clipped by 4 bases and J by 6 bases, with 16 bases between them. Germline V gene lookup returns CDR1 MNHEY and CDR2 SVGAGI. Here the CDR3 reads CASSSHLLEANEQFF. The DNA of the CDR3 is TGTGCCAGCAGTTCCCACCTTCTTGAAGCCAATGAGCAGTTCTTC.

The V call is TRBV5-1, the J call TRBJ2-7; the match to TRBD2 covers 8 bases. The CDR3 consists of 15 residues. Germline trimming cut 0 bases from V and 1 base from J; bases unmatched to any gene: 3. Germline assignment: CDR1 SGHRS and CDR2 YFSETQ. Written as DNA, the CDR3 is TGCGCCAGCAGCTTGGAAACTAGCGGTTCCTACGAGCAGTACTTC. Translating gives CASSLETSGSYEQYF.

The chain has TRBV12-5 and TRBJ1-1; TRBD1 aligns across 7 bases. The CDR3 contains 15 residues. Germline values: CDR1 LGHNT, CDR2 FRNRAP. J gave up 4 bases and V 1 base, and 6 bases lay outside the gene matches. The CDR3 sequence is CASGLGLDRVTEAFF. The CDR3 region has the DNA TGTGCTAGTGGTTTGGGACTTGACAGGGTCACTGAAGCTTTCTTT.

The CDR3 region is CASRVGALTGNTIYF. The CDR3 DNA sequence: TGTGCCTCCCGAGTTGGGGCCTTAACTGGAAACACCATATATTTT. J is TRBJ1-3 and V is TRBV19; D possibly corresponds to TRBD1 (5 bases). The V gene's germline CDR1 is LNHDA and CDR2 SQIVND (reference sequence). Trimming shortened V by 11 bases and J by 2 bases, and 19 bases separated the two germline ends. This CDR3 contains 15 residues. The full variable domain, in which reference TRBV19 and TRBJ1-3 provide the parts outside the CDR3, is DGGITQSPKYLFRKEGQNVTLSCEQNLNHDAMYWYRQDPGQGLRLIYYSQIVNDFQKGDIAEGYSVSREKKESFPLTVTSAQKNPTAFYLCASRVGALTGNTIYFGEGSWLTVV.

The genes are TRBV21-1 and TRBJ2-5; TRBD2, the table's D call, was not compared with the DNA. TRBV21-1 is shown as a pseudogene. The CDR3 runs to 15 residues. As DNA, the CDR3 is TGTGCCAGCAGCAAAGCGCTGTGGAGGTCCGAGACCCAGTACTTC. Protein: CASSKALWRSETQYF.

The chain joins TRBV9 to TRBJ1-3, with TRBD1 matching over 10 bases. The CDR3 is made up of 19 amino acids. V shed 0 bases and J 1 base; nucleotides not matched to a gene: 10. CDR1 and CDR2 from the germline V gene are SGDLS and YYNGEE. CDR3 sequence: CASSVEPGQGFYSGNTIYF. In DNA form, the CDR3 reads TGTGCCAGCAGCGTAGAACCGGGACAGGGGTTCTATTCTGGAAACACCATATATTTT.

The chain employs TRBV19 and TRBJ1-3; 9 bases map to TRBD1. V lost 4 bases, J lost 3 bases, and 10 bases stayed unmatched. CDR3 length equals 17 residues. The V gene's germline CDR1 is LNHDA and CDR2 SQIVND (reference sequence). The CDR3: CASSTDRGRGVGNTIYF. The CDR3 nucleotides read TGTGCCAGTAGTACCGACAGGGGGAGAGGCGTTGGAAACACCATATATTTT.

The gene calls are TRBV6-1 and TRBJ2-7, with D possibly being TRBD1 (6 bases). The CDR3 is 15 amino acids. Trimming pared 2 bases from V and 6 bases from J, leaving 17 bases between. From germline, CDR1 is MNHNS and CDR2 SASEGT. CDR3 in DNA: TGTGCCAGCAGTGAAAGATCAGGACAGAGGGGCGAGCAGTACTTC. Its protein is CASSERSGQRGEQYF.

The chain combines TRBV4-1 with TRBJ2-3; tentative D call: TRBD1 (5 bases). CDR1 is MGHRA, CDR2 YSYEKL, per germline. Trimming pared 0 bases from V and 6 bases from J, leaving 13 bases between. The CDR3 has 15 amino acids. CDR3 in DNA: TGCGCCAGCAGCCAAGATGGGGCGAGAACGGATACGCAGTATTTT. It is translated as CASSQDGARTDTQYF.

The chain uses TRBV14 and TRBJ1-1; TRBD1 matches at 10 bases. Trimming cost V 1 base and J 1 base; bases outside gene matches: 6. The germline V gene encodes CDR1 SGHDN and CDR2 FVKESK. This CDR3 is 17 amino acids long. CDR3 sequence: CASSQGIRDRGNTEAFF. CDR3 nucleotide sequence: TGTGCCAGCAGCCAAGGGATCCGGGACAGGGGGAACACTGAAGCTTTCTTT.

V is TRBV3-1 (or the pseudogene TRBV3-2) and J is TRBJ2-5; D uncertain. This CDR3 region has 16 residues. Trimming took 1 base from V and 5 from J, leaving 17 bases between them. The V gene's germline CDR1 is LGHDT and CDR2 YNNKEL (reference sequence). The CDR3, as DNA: TGTGCCAGCAGCCAAGCCCTTGGCTTGTCCCTCGAGACCCAGTACTTC. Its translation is CASSQALGLSLETQYF.